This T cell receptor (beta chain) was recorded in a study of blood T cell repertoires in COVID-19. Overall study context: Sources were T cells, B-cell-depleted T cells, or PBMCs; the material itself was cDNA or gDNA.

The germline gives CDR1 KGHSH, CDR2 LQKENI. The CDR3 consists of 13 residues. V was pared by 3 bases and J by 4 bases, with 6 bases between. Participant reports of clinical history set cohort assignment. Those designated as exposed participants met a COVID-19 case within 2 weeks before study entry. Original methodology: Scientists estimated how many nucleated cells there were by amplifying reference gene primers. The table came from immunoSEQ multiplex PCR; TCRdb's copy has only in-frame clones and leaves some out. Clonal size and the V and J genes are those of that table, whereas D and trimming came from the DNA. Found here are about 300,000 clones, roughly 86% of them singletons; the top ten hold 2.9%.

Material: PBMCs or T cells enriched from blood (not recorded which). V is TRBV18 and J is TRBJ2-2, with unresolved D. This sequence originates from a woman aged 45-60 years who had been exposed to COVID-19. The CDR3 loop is CASSPAVTGELFF. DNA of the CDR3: TGTGCCAGCTCACCGGCCGTCACCGGGGAGCTGTTTTTT.